This entry concerns a single TCR beta chain. RNA extraction was followed by reverse transcription into cDNA, which acted as the sequencing template. Sequenced by immunoSEQ multiplex PCR; TCRdb stores in-frame clones only, minus some. Of approximately 160,000 clones listed, about 60% are singletons. Treatment specified: oral pan-JAK inhibitor, 5-10 mg twice daily. It was from alopecia areata patients that lesional scalp punch biopsies and peripheral blood were collected. Cell sorting on a FACSAria was used to separate CD4+ and CD8+ T cells from the PBMCs. The record originates from a study of CD8+ T cells in alopecia areata. V was shortened by 8 bases and J by 4 bases, with 8 bases between the two germline ends. This CDR3 contains 11 residues. Germline CDR1 is SGHAT and CDR2 is FQNNGV.

Sample: CD4+ T cells sorted from blood, taken at week 24, from a patient treated with tofacitinib. The chain recombines TRBV11-2 with TRBJ1-1; D call uncertain. The source of this sequence is a human donor with alopecia areata. The CDR3 bases are TGTGCCAGCGGCTGGGGCACTGAAGCTTTCTTT. Its protein is CASGWGTEAFF.